This T cell receptor (beta chain) was captured in a study of patients and donors after allogeneic stem cell transplantation. CDR1 and CDR2 from the germline V gene are LNHDA and SQIVND (reference sequence). The CDR3 runs to 15 residues. V was shortened by 7 bases and J by 0 bases, with 15 bases between the two germline ends. In this sample, this clonotype turned up a few times. TCRdb reprocessed the RT-PCR reads via MiXCR and lists one record per CDR3 protein. The sample carries hundreds of thousands of distinct CDR3 sequences, 16% recorded once. The receptor's source is a human donor who was either an allogeneic HSCT recipient or a stem cell or donor lymphocyte infusion donor (not recorded which). It is not recorded whose cells these are; they may come from a transplant donor. Sample: blood, either unsorted or a sorted T cell fraction (not recorded which). The rearrangement links TRBV19 to TRBJ1-1, with D possibly TRBD1 on 5 matching bases. Here the CDR3 DNA reads TGTGCCAGTACCCCTCCCGGGGCCATGAACACTGAAGCTTTCTTT. Translating it yields CASTPPGAMNTEAFF.